These 9 T cell receptor beta chains share one sample of origin, sequenced in a study of cytomegalovirus exposure and HLA in healthy donors. This PCR relied on a set of 60 Vbeta primers and 13 Jbeta primers. Here immunoSEQ multiplex PCR was the method, and the copy in TCRdb shows in-frame clones only, minus some. The sample lists some 170,000 clones, 70% to 80% seen once, with around 1.3% in the top ten. Sequencing used PBMCs. Source of these receptors: a woman aged 45-59 years in good health and CMV-seronegative.

This chain links TRBV5-8 with TRBJ1-4; a weak D match, TRBD1 (5 bases). The V and J ends lost 4 bases and 0 bases respectively, with 10 bases between them. Germline CDR1 and CDR2: SGHTS and YDEGEE. The CDR3 covers 15 residues. The DNA of the CDR3 is TGTGCCAGCAGCGACCGGGGGGCAACTAATGAAAAACTGTTTTTT. The encoded protein is CASSDRGATNEKLFF.

The gene calls are TRBV11-3 and TRBJ2-7; 7 bases map to TRBD1. The J segment lost 4 bases and the V segment lost 5 bases, leaving 2 bases of the junction unmatched. Per the germline V gene, CDR1 is SGHNT and CDR2 is YENEEA. The CDR3 runs to 12 residues. Written as DNA, the CDR3 is TGTGCCAGCAGCAAACAGGGGTACGAGCAGTACTTC. Its translation: CASSKQGYEQYF. The full variable domain, its missing parts supplied by reference TRBV11-3 and TRBJ2-7, is EAGVVQSPRYKIIEKKQPVAFWCNPISGHNTLYWYLQNLGQGPELLIRYENEEAVDDSQLPKDRFSAERLKGVDSTLKIQPAELGDSAVYLCASSKQGYEQYFGPGTRLTVT.

The chain is built from TRBV15 and TRBJ1-1; 7 bases agree with TRBD1. Unmatched junction bases numbered 17, after V lost 6 bases and J lost 1 base. CDR3 size: 18 residues. The germline CDR1 and CDR2 sequences are LNHNV and YYDKDF (reference sequence). The CDR3 sequence is CATSARQGQRLSNTEAFF. The CDR3 coding sequence is TGTGCCACCAGTGCACGACAGGGTCAACGACTGTCGAACACTGAAGCTTTCTTT.

The gene calls are TRBV11-2 and TRBJ1-2; D not certain. Trimming pared 4 bases from V and 2 bases from J, leaving 5 bases between. CDR1 is SGHAT, CDR2 FQNNGV, per germline. The CDR3 runs to 12 residues. The CDR3 coding sequence is TGTGCCAGCAGCTCACAAAACTATGGCTACACCTTC. Protein product: CASSSQNYGYTF.

The rearrangement joins TRBV5-1 to TRBJ2-1; 7 bases match TRBD2. V lost 5 bases and J lost 4; bases outside the gene matches: 3. CDR3 length: 13 residues. Germline lookup yields CDR1 SGHRS and CDR2 YFSETQ. The CDR3 loop is CASRTSPYNEQFF. In nucleotides, the CDR3 is TGCGCCAGCAGGACTAGCCCTTACAATGAGCAGTTCTTC.

This clone was counted once. This chain connects TRBV27 to TRBJ2-3, with 7 bases aligning to TRBD2. V dropped 4 bases and J dropped 7; count of bases not matched to a gene: 5. This CDR3 comprises 13 residues. Germline CDR1 MNHEY, CDR2 SMNVEV (reference sequence). The CDR3 coding sequence is TGTGCCAGCAGTTATGGGGGGGGGTATACGCAGTATTTT. Amino acid sequence: CASSYGGGYTQYF.

This chain connects TRBV28 to TRBJ1-5; D perhaps matches TRBD1 (6 bases). Looked up from germline, CDR1 is MDHEN and CDR2 is SYDVKM. V was pared by 2 bases and J by 5 bases, with 13 bases between. The CDR3 sequence is 15 residues long. CDR3 nucleotides: TGTGCCAGCAGTTTAGTCAGGGGCGGTCATCAGCCCCAGCATTTT. Translated: CASSLVRGGHQPQHF.

In this sample, this clone turned up a few times. This chain connects TRBV18 to TRBJ1-1, with a tentative D call TRBD1 (6 bases). There are 16 residues in the CDR3. The V end lost 3 bases, the J end lost 2 bases, and 16 bases lay between the germline ends. The germline V gene encodes CDR1 KGHSH and CDR2 LQKENI. CDR3 protein: CASSPSSQGTNTEAFF. The CDR3 DNA follows: TGTGCCAGCTCACCGAGCTCCCAGGGGACCAACACTGAAGCTTTCTTT.

This chain connects TRBV7-2 to TRBJ2-2, with a possible D match to TRBD1 (5 bases). The germline gives CDR1 SGHTA, CDR2 FQGNSA. The CDR3 sequence is 14 residues long. V lost 3 bases and J 7 bases, leaving 12 bases between the germline ends. In DNA form, the CDR3 reads TGTGCCAGCAGCTTTCCAGGGTTGAGCGGGGAGCTGTTTTTT. It yields the protein CASSFPGLSGELFF.